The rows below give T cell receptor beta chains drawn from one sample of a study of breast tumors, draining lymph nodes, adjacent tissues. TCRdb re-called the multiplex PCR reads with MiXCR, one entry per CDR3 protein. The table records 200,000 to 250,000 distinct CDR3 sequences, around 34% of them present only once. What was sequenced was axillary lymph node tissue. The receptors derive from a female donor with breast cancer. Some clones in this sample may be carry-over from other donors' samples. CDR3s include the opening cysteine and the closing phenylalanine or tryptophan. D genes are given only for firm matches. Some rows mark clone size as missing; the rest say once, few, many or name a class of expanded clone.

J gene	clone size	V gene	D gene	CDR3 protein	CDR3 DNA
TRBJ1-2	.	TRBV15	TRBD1	CAGSFWGAGGSYGYTF	TGTGCCGGCAGTTTTTGGGGGGCAGGGGGTTCATATGGCTACACCTTC
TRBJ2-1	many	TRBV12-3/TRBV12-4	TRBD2	CASRTTSAYYNEQFF	TGTGCCAGCAGGACGACTAGCGCCTACTACAATGAGCAGTTCTTC
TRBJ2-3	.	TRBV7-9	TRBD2	CASSLEGTSGGALSTDTQYF	TGCGCCAGCAGCCTAGAGGGAACTAGCGGGGGGGCCTTAAGCACAGATACGCAGTATTTT
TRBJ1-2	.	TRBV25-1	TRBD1	CASTKGQGAYGYTF	TGTGCCAGCACTAAAGGACAGGGGGCGTACGGCTACACCTTC
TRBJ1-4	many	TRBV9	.	CASSVGGIREKLFF	TGTGCCAGCAGCGTAGGAGGGATCCGGGAAAAACTGTTTTTT
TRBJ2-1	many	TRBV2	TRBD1	CASIIESGGQKFF	TGTGCCAGCATCATAGAAAGTGGGGGACAGAAATTCTTC
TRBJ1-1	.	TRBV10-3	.	CAISELAREQAFF	TGTGCCATCAGTGAGCTAGCGAGGGAGCAGGCTTTCTTT
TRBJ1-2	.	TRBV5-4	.	CASSQESGQGRGYTF	TGTGCCAGCAGCCAAGAATCCGGGCAGGGTCGAGGCTACACCTTC
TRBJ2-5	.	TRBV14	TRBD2	CASSHGSGRARETQYF	TGTGCCAGCAGCCACGGTAGCGGGAGGGCCAGGGAGACCCAGTACTTC
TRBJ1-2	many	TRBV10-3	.	CAISERDGYTF	TGTGCCATCAGTGAAAGGGATGGCTACACCTTC
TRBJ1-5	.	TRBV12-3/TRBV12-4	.	CASSHPLDTDWPQPF	TGTGCCAGCAGTCACCCCCTTGACACCGACTGGCCCCAGCCTTTT
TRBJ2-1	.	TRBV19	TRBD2	CASSIQTSGRGNEQFF	TGTGCCAGTAGTATACAAACTAGCGGGAGGGGGAATGAGCAGTTCTTC
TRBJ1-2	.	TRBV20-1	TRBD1	CSARDGGRGDGYTF	TGCAGTGCTAGAGACGGGGGCAGGGGGGATGGCTACACCTTC
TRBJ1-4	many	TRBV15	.	CATSRDVGHNEKLFF	TGTGCCACCAGCAGAGATGTGGGGCATAATGAAAAACTGTTTTTT
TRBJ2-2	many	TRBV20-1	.	CSARRAGGTGELFF	TGCAGTGCTAGAAGAGCGGGCGGCACCGGGGAGCTGTTTTTT
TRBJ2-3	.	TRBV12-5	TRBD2	CASGFIGLVAGGTDTQYF	TGTGCTAGTGGGTTCATCGGACTAGTAGCGGGAGGCACAGATACGCAGTATTTT
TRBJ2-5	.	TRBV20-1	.	CSAPWRGTETQYF	TGCAGTGCCCCCTGGAGGGGAACAGAGACCCAGTACTTC
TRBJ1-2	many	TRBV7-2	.	CASSLGAGATNYGYTF	TGTGCCAGCAGCTTAGGGGCGGGGGCGACTAACTATGGCTACACCTTC
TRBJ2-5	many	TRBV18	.	CASSKDRTYQETQYF	TGTGCCAGCTCAAAGGACAGAACGTACCAAGAGACCCAGTACTTC
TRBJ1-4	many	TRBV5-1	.	CASSLRGSDEKLFF	TGCGCCAGCAGCTTGCGGGGGTCGGATGAAAAACTGTTTTTT
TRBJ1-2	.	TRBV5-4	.	CASSSKGPGIGGYTF	TGTGCCAGCAGCTCCAAGGGACCGGGGATCGGCGGCTACACCTTC
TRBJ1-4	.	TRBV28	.	CASSFGHVEKLFF	TGTGCCAGCAGTTTTGGACACGTGGAAAAACTGTTTTTT
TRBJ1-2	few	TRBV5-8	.	CASSVGAPSGYTF	TGTGCCAGCAGCGTCGGGGCCCCTAGCGGCTACACCTTC
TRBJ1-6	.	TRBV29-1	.	CSVDTGSPLHF	TGCAGTGTGGACACAGGGAGTCCCCTCCACTTT
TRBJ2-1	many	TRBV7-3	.	CASSHRAGEQFF	TGTGCCAGCAGCCACAGGGCCGGGGAGCAGTTCTTC
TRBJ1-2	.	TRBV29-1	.	CSRYGLYEGYTF	TGCAGCAGATACGGGCTCTATGAAGGCTACACCTTC
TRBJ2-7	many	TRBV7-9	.	CASSLERSYEQYF	TGTGCCAGCAGCTTAGAAAGATCCTACGAGCAGTACTTC
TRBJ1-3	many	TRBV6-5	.	CASRLSSGNTIYF	TGTGCCAGCAGGTTAAGCTCTGGAAACACCATATATTTT
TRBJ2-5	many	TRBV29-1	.	CSVESVVQGETQYF	TGCAGCGTTGAAAGCGTAGTCCAGGGGGAGACCCAGTACTTC
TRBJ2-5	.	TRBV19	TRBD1	CASSSPGTGVNETQYF	TGTGCCAGTAGTAGCCCCGGGACAGGGGTGAATGAGACCCAGTACTTC
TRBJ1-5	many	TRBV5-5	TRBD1	CASSLGGQGYQPQHF	TGTGCCAGCAGCTTGGGTGGACAGGGCTATCAGCCCCAGCATTTT
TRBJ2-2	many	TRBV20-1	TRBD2	CSASPIAGGPLSGELFF	TGCAGTGCTAGTCCAATAGCGGGAGGGCCCCTTTCCGGGGAGCTGTTTTTT
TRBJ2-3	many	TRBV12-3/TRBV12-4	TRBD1	CASSYGTGGTDTQYF	TGTGCCAGCAGTTATGGGACAGGGGGGACAGATACGCAGTATTTT
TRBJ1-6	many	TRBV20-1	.	CSARSGDSSPLHF	TGCAGTGCTAGGTCAGGGGATAGTTCACCCCTCCACTTT
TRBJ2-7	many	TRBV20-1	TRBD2	CSARGRGSGRGYEQYF	TGCAGTGCTAGAGGTCGGGGCAGCGGGAGGGGTTACGAGCAGTACTTC
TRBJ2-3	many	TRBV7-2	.	CASRPPGGVTDTQYF	TGTGCCAGCAGGCCCCCAGGGGGGGTCACAGATACGCAGTATTTT
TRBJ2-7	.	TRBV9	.	CASRTGTSPYEQYF	TGTGCCAGCAGGACCGGGACCTCTCCCTACGAGCAGTACTTC
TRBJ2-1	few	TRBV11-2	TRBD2	CASSSSGRAEQFF	TGTGCCAGCAGCTCTAGCGGGAGGGCTGAGCAGTTCTTC
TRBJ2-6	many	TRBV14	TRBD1	CASSHTRPGTGSGVLTF	TGTGCCAGCAGCCATACTCGACCCGGGACAGGGTCCGGCGTCCTGACTTTC
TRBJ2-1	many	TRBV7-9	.	CASSPAGGSSYNEQFF	TGTGCCAGCAGCCCAGCAGGGGGGAGCTCCTACAATGAGCAGTTCTTC
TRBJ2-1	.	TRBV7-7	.	CARLYLARNNEQFF	TGTGCTAGACTTTACCTAGCCAGGAACAATGAGCAGTTCTTC
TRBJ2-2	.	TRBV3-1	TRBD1	CASSAMGQANTGELFF	TGTGCCAGCAGTGCCATGGGACAGGCGAACACCGGGGAGCTGTTTTTT
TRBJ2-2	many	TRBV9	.	CASSSGTPSTGELFF	TGTGCCAGCAGCTCCGGGACTCCCTCCACCGGGGAGCTGTTTTTT
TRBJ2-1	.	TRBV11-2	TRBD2	CASSFSGWTSDEQFF	TGTGCCAGCAGCTTTAGCGGGTGGACCTCGGATGAGCAGTTCTTC
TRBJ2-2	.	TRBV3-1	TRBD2	CASSLGLVAGELFF	TGTGCCAGCAGCCTCGGACTAGTGGCCGGGGAGCTGTTTTTT
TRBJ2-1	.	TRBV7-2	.	CASSLGSRADNEQFF	TGTGCCAGCAGCTTAGGTTCTAGAGCAGACAATGAGCAGTTCTTC
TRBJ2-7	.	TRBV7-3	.	CASSLSPSDPYEQYF	TGTGCCAGCAGCTTAAGCCCTAGCGACCCCTACGAGCAGTACTTC
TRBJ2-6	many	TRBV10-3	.	CAISESGRDFRSGANVLTF	TGTGCCATCAGTGAGTCTGGCCGGGATTTCCGCTCTGGGGCCAACGTCCTGACTTTC
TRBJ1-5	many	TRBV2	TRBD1	CASRPGTGGIRQPQHF	TGTGCCAGCAGGCCCGGGACAGGGGGCATCAGACAGCCCCAGCATTTT
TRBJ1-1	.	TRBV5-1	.	CASSPLRRSMNTEAFF	TGCGCCAGCAGCCCACTAAGGCGTAGCATGAACACTGAAGCTTTCTTT
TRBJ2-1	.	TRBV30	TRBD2	CAWSATSGYNEQFF	TGTGCCTGGAGTGCGACTAGCGGCTACAATGAGCAGTTCTTC